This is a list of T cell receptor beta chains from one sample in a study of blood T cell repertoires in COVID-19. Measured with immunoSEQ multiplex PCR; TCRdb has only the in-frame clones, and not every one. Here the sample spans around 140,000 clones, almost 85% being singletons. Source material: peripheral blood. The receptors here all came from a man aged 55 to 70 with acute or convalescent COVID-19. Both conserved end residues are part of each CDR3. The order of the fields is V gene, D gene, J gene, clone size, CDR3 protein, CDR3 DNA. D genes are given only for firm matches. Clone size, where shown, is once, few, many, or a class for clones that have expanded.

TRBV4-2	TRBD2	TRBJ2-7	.	CASSQNLAGGRVGYEQYF	TGTGCCAGCAGCCAAAATCTAGCGGGAGGTCGCGTAGGCTACGAGCAGTACTTC
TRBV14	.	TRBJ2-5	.	CASSQVVPLLSAKETQYF	TGTGCCAGCAGCCAAGTGGTCCCCCTACTAAGCGCGAAAGAGACCCAGTACTTC
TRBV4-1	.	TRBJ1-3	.	CASSQTQGNTIYF	TGCGCCAGCAGCCAAACACAAGGAAACACCATATATTTT
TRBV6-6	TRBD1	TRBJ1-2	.	CASSDRGLYYGYTF	TGTGCCAGCAGTGACAGGGGCCTATACTATGGCTACACCTTC
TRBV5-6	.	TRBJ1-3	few	CASSFASLNSGNTIYF	TGTGCCAGCAGCTTTGCCTCCCTAAACTCTGGAAACACCATATATTTT
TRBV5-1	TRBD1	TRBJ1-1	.	CASSSRTGMNTEAFF	TGCGCCAGCAGCTCTAGGACAGGGATGAACACTGAAGCTTTCTTT
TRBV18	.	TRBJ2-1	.	CASSPGRYNEQFF	TGTGCCAGCTCACCAGGCAGATACAATGAGCAGTTCTTC
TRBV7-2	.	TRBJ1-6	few	CASSLKTLGRSYNSPLHF	TGTGCCAGCAGCTTGAAGACTCTCGGGAGATCCTATAATTCACCCCTCCACTTT
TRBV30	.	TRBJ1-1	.	CAWSQGGTEAFF	TGTGCCTGGAGTCAAGGGGGTACTGAAGCTTTCTTT
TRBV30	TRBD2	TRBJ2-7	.	CAWGDYLYEQYF	TGTGCCTGGGGGGACTACCTCTACGAGCAGTACTTC
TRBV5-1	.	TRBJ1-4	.	CASSSGLREGNEKLFF	TGCGCCAGCAGCTCTGGACTCAGAGAGGGTAATGAAAAACTGTTTTTT
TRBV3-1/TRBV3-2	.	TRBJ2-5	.	CASSGRGQETQYF	TGTGCCAGCAGTGGGCGGGGTCAAGAGACCCAGTACTTC
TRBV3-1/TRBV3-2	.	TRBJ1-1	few	CASSQQGNTEAFF	TGTGCCAGCAGCCAACAGGGTAACACTGAAGCTTTCTTT
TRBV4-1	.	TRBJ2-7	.	CASSQDSFPYEQYF	TGCGCCAGCAGCCAAGACTCCTTCCCCTACGAGCAGTACTTC
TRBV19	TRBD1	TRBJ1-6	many	CASSMMQGQSPLHF	TGTGCCAGTAGTATGATGCAGGGACAGTCACCCCTCCACTTT
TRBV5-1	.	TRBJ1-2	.	CASSLRQEYGYTF	TGCGCCAGCAGCTTACGACAGGAGTATGGCTACACCTTC
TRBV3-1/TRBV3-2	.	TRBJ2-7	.	CASSRTQGEQYF	TGTGCCAGCAGCCGCACACAGGGCGAGCAGTACTTC
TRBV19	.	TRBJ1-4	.	CASSSPGSRNEKLFF	TGTGCCAGTAGTTCGCCCGGCAGCAGGAATGAAAAACTGTTTTTT
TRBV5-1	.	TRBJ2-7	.	CASSWGANTYEQYF	TGCGCCAGCAGCTGGGGCGCCAACACCTACGAGCAGTACTTC
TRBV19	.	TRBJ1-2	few	CASSLGAGYGYTF	TGTGCCAGTAGTCTAGGGGCTGGCTATGGCTACACCTTC
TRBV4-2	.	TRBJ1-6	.	CASSQESSGYSPLHF	TGTGCCAGCAGCCAAGAATCCAGCGGGTATTCACCCCTCCACTTT
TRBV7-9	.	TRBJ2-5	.	CASSLPKETQYF	TGTGCCAGCAGCTTACCTAAAGAGACCCAGTACTTC
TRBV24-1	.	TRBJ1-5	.	CATSDSFVRAPQHF	TGTGCCACCAGTGATTCATTTGTCAGGGCTCCCCAGCATTTT
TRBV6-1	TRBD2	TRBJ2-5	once	CASSARTSGIQETQYF	TGTGCCAGCAGTGCCAGGACTAGCGGGATCCAAGAGACCCAGTACTTC
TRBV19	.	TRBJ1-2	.	CASSIRTGFYGYTF	TGTGCCAGTAGTATACGAACAGGGTTCTATGGCTACACCTTC